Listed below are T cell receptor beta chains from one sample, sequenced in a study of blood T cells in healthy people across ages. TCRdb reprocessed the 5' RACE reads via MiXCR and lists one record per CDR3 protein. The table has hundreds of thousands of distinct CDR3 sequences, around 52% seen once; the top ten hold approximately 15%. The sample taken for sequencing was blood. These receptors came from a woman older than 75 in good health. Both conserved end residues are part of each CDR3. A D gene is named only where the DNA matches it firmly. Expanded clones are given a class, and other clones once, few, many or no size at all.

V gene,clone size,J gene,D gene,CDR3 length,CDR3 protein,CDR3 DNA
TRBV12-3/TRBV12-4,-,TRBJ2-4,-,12,CASSPRVIEQYF,TGTGCCAGCAGTCCTCGGGTGATAGAGCAGTACTTC
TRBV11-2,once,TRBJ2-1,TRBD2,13,CASSLRGGSEQFF,TGTGCCAGCAGCTTACGGGGGGGCAGTGAGCAGTTCTTC
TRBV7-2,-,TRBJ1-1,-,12,CASSFRVSEAFF,TGTGCCAGCAGCTTCCGGGTTTCAGAAGCTTTCTTT
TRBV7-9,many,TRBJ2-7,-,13,CASSTTISYEQYF,TGTGCCAGCAGCACGACTATTTCCTACGAGCAGTACTTC
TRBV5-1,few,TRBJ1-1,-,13,CASSFPGSTEAFF,TGCGCCAGCAGCTTTCCTGGGTCCACTGAAGCTTTCTTT
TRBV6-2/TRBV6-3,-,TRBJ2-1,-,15,CASSSSIALDDEQFF,TGTGCCAGCAGTTCTTCCATAGCTTTGGACGATGAGCAGTTCTTC
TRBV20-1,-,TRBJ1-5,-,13,CSARGQFNQPRHF,TGCAGTGCTAGAGGGCAGTTCAATCAGCCCCGGCATTTT
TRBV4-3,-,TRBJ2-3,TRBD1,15,CASSQAWTGLDTQYF,TGCGCCAGCAGCCAAGCCTGGACAGGACTAGATACGCAGTATTTT
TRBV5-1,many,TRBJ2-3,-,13,CASSRDFTDTQYF,TGTGCCAGCAGCCGAGACTTCACAGATACGCAGTATTTT
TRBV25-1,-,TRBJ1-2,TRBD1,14,CASSDGQDRYGYTF,TGTGCCAGCAGTGACGGACAGGATCGCTATGGCTACACCTTC
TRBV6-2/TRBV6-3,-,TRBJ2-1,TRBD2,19,CASRIYGTSGGSSYNEQFF,TGTGCCAGCAGGATCTACGGGACTAGCGGGGGGAGCTCCTACAATGAGCAGTTCTTC
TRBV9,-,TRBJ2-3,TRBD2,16,CASSFRGGGSTDTQYF,TGTGCCAGCAGCTTCCGAGGCGGGGGAAGCACAGATACGCAGTATTTT
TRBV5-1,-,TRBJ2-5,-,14,CASSPEGGGETQYF,TGCGCCAGCAGCCCCGAGGGGGGCGGTGAGACCCAGTACTTC
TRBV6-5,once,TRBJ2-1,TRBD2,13,CASKGLGYNEQFF,TGTGCCAGCAAAGGACTAGGCTACAATGAGCAGTTCTTC
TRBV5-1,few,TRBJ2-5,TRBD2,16,CASSEGLAAYYNEQYF,TGCGCCAGCAGCGAGGGACTAGCGGCTTACTACAATGAGCAGTACTTC
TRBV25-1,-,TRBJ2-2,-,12,CASRDPSGELFF,TGTGCCAGCAGGGACCCCTCCGGGGAGCTGTTTTTT
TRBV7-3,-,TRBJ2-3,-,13,CASSDQGADTQYF,TGTGCCAGCAGCGATCAAGGGGCAGATACGCAGTATTTT
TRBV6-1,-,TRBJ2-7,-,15,CASSTEKGPTYEQYF,TGTGCCAGCAGTACCGAGAAGGGGCCGACCTACGAGCAGTACTTC
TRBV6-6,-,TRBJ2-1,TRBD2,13,CAGKREGYNEQFF,TGTGCCGGGAAGCGGGAGGGTTACAATGAGCAGTTCTTC
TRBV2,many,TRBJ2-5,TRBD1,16,CASSLRGTGRQETQYF,TGTGCCAGCAGTTTGAGGGGGACAGGCCGCCAAGAGACCCAGTACTTC
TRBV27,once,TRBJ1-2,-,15,CASSYIPGGTWGYTF,TGTGCCAGCAGTTATATTCCGGGTGGCACATGGGGCTACACCTTC
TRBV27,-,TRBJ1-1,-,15,CASSSPASTNTEAFF,TGTGCCAGCAGTTCCCCGGCGTCAACGAACACTGAAGCTTTCTTT
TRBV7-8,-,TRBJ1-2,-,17,CASSVEPSQESNYGYTF,TGTGCCAGCAGCGTAGAGCCCAGTCAAGAGTCTAACTATGGCTACACCTTC
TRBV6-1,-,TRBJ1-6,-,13,CASSEAGHSPLHF,TGTGCCAGCAGTGAAGCGGGGCATTCACCCCTCCACTTT
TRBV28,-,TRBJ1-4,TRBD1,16,CASSRTGSGVYEKLFF,TGTGCCAGCAGTCGGACAGGTTCGGGTGTTTATGAAAAACTGTTTTTT
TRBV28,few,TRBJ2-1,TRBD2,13,CASRHGTTNEQFF,TGTGCCAGCAGACACGGGACTACCAATGAGCAGTTCTTC
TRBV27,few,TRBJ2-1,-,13,CVSSPPGNNEQFF,TGTGTCAGCAGTCCCCCGGGAAACAATGAGCAGTTCTTC
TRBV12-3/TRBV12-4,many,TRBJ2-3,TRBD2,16,CASSSRGGSFTDTQYF,TGTGCCAGCAGTTCCCGGGGAGGGAGTTTCACAGATACGCAGTATTTT
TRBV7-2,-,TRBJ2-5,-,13,CASSVGGVKTQYF,TGTGCCAGCAGCGTAGGGGGTGTCAAGACCCAGTACTTC
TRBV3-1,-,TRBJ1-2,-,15,CASSQASAPNYGYTF,TGTGCCAGCAGCCAAGCGTCAGCTCCCAACTATGGCTACACCTTC
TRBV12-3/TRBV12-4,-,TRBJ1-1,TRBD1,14,CATRQGTGLTEAFF,TGTGCCACCCGACAGGGGACTGGGTTGACTGAAGCTTTCTTT
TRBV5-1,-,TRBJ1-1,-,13,CACSVATEGEAFF,TGCGCCTGCAGCGTGGCGACAGAGGGTGAAGCTTTCTTT
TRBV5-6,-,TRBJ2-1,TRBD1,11,CASSGGDEQFF,TGTGCCAGTTCAGGGGGCGATGAGCAGTTCTTC
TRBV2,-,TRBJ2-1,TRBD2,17,CASTLGLAGSSYNEQFF,TGTGCCAGCACCCTGGGACTAGCGGGTAGCTCCTACAATGAGCAGTTCTTC
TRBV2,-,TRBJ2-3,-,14,CASRMDPGSDTQYF,TGTGCCAGCAGGATGGATCCAGGGTCAGATACGCAGTATTTT
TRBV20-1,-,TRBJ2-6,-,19,CSARDQEGLRASGANVLTF,TGCAGTGCTAGAGATCAAGAAGGATTGAGAGCGTCCGGGGCCAACGTCCTGACTTTC
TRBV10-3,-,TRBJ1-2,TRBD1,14,CAISERDSNYGYTF,TGTGCCATCAGTGAGCGGGACAGCAACTATGGCTACACCTTC
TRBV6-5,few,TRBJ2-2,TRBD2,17,CASTFRGGTQNTGELFF,TGTGCCAGCACGTTTCGGGGGGGGACCCAAAACACCGGGGAGCTGTTTTTT
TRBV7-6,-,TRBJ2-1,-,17,CASSSPGRSSSYNEQFF,TGTGCCAGCAGCTCCCCCGGCAGGTCCAGCTCCTACAATGAGCAGTTCTTC
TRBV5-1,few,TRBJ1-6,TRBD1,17,CASSTGQGNSYNSPLHF,TGCGCCAGCAGCACTGGACAGGGAAACTCCTATAATTCACCCCTCCACTTT
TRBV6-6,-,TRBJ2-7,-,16,CASSPPKVRYSYEQYF,TGTGCCAGCAGTCCCCCGAAGGTCCGGTACTCCTACGAGCAGTACTTC
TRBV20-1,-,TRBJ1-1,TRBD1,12,CSVGQADTEAFF,TGCAGTGTTGGACAGGCGGACACTGAAGCTTTCTTT
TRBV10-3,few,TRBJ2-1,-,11,CASTSDNEQFF,TGTGCCAGCACTTCAGACAATGAGCAGTTCTTC
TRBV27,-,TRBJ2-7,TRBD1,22,CASSFGEPRPDRVGGVSYEQYF,TGTGCCAGCAGTTTTGGGGAACCACGCCCGGACAGGGTCGGCGGGGTATCCTACGAGCAGTACTTC
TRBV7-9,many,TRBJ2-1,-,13,CASSFVGVFEQFF,TGTGCCAGCAGCTTCGTAGGGGTATTCGAGCAGTTCTTC